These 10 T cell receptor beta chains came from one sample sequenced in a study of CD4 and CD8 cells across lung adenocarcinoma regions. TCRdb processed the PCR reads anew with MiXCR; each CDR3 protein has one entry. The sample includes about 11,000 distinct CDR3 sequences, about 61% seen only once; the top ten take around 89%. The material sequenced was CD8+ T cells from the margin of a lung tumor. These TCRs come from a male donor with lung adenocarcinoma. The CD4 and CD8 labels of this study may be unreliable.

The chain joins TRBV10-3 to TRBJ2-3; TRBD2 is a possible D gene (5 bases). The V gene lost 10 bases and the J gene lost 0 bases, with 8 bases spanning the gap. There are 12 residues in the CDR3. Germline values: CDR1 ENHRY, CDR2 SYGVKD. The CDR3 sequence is CATSGSTDTQYF. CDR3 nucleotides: TGTGCCACCAGCGGTAGCACAGATACGCAGTATTTT.

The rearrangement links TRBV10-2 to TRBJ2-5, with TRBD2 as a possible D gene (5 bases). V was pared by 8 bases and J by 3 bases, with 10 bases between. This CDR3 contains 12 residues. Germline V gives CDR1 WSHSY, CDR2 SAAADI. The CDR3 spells CASADFEETQYF. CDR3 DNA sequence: TGCGCCAGCGCGGACTTCGAAGAGACCCAGTACTTC.

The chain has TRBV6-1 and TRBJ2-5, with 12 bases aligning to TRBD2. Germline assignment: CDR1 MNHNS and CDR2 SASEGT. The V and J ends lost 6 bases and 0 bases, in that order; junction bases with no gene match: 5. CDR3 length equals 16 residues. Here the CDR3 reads CASRSRLAGDQETQYF. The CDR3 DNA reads TGTGCCAGCAGATCCCGACTAGCGGGAGACCAAGAGACCCAGTACTTC.

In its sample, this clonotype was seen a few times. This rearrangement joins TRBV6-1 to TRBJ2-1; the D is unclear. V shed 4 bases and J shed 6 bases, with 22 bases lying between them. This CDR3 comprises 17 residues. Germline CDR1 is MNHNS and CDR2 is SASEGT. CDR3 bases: TGTGCCAGCAGTGTCTTACGAATCGGGCTACGAGGCAATGAGCAGTTCTTC. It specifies CASSVLRIGLRGNEQFF.

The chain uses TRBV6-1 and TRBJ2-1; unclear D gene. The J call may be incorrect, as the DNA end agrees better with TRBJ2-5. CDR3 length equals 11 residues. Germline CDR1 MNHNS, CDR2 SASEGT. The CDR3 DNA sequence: TGTGCCAGCAGCAGTCCGGGGACCCAGTACTTC. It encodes CASSSPGTQYF.

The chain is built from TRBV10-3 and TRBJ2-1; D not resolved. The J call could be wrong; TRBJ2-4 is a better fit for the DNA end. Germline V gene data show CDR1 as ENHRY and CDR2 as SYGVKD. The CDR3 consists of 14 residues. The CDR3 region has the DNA TGTGCGGGGAACGGTGGCCGTGACCAAGACACTCAGTACTTC. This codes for CAGNGGRDQDTQYF.

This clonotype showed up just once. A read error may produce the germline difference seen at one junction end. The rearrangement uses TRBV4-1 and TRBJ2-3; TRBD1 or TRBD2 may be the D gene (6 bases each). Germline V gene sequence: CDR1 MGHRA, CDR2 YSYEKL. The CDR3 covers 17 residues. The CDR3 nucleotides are TGCGCCAGCAGCGAGGGTATCGGGGGCGGTGCCAAAGAGACGCAGTATTTC. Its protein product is CASSEGIGGGAKETQYF.

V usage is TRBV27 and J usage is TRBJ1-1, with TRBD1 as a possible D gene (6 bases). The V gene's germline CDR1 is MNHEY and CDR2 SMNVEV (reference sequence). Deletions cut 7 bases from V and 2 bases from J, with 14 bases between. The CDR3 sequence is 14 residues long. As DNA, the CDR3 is TGTGCCAGCACCACATACGGGGGCAACACTGAAGCTTTCTTT. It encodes CASTTYGGNTEAFF.

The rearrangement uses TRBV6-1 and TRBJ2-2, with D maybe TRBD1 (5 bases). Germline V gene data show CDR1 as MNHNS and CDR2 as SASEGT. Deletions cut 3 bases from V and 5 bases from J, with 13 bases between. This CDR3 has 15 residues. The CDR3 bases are TGTGCCAGCAGTGATAGGGGTCCGTTGACCGGGGAGCTGTTTTTT. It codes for CASSDRGPLTGELFF.

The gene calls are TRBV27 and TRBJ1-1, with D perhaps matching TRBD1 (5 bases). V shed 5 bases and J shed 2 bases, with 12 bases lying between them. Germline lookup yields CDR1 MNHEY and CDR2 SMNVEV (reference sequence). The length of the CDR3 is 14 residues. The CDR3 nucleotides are TGTGCCAGCAGTCCCTACCGGGACAACACTGAAGCTTTCTTT. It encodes CASSPYRDNTEAFF.